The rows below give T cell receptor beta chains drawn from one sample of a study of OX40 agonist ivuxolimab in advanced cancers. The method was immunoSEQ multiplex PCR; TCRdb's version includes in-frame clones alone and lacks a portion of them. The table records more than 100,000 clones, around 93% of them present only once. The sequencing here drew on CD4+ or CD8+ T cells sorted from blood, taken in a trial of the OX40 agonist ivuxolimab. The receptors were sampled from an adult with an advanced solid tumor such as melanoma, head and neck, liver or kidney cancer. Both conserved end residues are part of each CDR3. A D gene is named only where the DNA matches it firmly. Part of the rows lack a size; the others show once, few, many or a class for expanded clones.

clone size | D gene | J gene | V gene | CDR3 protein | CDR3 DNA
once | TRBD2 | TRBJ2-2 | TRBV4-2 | CASTPLVVWEGLNTGELFF | TGTGCCAGCACCCCATTGGTCGTATGGGAGGGCCTGAACACCGGGGAGCTGTTTTTT
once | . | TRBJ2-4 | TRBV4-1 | CASSQDPERGSKNIQYF | TGCGCCAGCAGCCAAGATCCAGAAAGGGGATCTAAAAACATTCAGTACTTC
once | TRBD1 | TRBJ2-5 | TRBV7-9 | CASRPQGAGETQYF | TGTGCCAGCAGACCTCAGGGGGCGGGAGAGACCCAGTACTTC
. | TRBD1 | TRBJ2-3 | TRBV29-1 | CSVEATDRATDTQYF | TGCAGCGTTGAAGCCACGGACAGGGCGACAGATACGCAGTATTTT
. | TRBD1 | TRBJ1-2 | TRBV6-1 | CASTLVQGAGYGYTF | TGTGCCAGCACGCTTGTACAGGGGGCAGGCTATGGCTACACCTTC
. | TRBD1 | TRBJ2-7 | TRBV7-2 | CASSAGGTGPNYEQYF | TGTGCCAGCAGCGCCGGCGGGACAGGGCCTAACTACGAGCAGTACTTC
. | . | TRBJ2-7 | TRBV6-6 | CASTQQISREQYF | TGTGCCAGCACCCAACAAATAAGCCGCGAGCAGTACTTC
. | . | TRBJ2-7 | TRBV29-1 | CSVGGRGTSEQYF | TGCAGCGTTGGGGGCAGGGGAACTTCCGAGCAGTACTTC
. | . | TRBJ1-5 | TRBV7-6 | CASSSGWGHQPQHF | TGTGCCAGCAGTTCCGGATGGGGACATCAGCCCCAGCATTTT
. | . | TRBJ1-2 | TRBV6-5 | CASRLDHNYGYTF | TGTGCCAGCAGGCTGGACCATAACTATGGCTACACCTTC
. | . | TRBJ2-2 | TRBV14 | CASSQDFTVPGHGELFF | TGTGCCAGCAGCCAAGATTTCACAGTCCCCGGCCACGGGGAGCTGTTTTTT
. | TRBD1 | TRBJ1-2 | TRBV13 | CASSPWDRDHYGYTF | TGTGCCAGCAGTCCTTGGGACAGGGATCACTATGGCTACACCTTC
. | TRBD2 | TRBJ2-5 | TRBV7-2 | CASSLFGRGNQETQYF | TGTGCCAGCAGCTTATTTGGGAGGGGAAACCAAGAGACCCAGTACTTC
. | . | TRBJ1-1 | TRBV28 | CASRGGALDTEAFF | TGTGCCAGCAGAGGGGGGGCTTTGGACACTGAAGCTTTCTTT
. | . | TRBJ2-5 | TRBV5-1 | CASSLGTPQETQYF | TGCGCCAGCAGCTTGGGGACTCCGCAAGAGACCCAGTACTTC
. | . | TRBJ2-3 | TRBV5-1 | CASTLLGATTDTQYF | TGCGCCAGCACGTTACTAGGGGCGACCACAGATACGCAGTATTTT
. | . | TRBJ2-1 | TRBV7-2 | CASSETATEQFF | TGTGCCAGCAGCGAAACAGCGACTGAGCAGTTCTTC
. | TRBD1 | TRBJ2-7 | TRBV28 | CASRPGQGHEQYF | TGTGCCAGCAGACCGGGACAGGGCCACGAGCAGTACTTC
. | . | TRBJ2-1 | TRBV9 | CASSVGSSLYNEQFF | TGTGCCAGCAGCGTAGGGTCTTCCTTATACAATGAGCAGTTCTTC
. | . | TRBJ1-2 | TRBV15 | CATSSRYTAYLNYGYTF | TGTGCCACCAGCTCTCGGTACACCGCCTATCTTAACTATGGCTACACCTTC
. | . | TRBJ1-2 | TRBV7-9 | CASSPGDGYTF | TGTGCCAGCAGCCCAGGCGATGGCTACACCTTC
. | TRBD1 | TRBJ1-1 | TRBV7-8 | CASSFRDRVSGTEAFF | TGTGCCAGCAGCTTTAGGGACAGGGTTTCGGGCACTGAAGCTTTCTTT
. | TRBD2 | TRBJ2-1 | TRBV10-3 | CAINLPGLGAYEQFF | TGTGCCATCAATTTACCGGGACTAGGGGCATATGAGCAGTTCTTC
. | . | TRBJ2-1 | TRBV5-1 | CASSFSTPVSYNEQFF | TGCGCCAGCAGCTTCTCAACCCCTGTGTCTTACAATGAGCAGTTCTTC
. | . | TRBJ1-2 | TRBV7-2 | CASSLDGTSFYGYTF | TGTGCCAGCAGCTTAGACGGGACCTCTTTCTATGGCTACACCTTC
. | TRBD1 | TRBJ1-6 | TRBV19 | CASRGQENSPLHF | TGTGCCAGCAGGGGACAGGAAAATTCACCCCTCCACTTT
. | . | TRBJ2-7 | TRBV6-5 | CASSYDREQYF | TGTGCCAGCAGTTACGACAGGGAGCAGTACTTC
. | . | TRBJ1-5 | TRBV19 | CASTDSNQPQHF | TGTGCCAGTACGGACAGCAATCAGCCCCAGCATTTT
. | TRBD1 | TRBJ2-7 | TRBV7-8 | CASSLSRTGGRYEQYF | TGTGCCAGCAGCCTAAGTCGGACAGGGGGCAGGTACGAGCAGTACTTC
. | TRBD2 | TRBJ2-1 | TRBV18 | CASSPPAGQRLAGYASSYNEQFF | TGTGCCAGCTCACCACCGGCGGGACAGAGACTAGCGGGGTATGCTAGCTCCTACAATGAGCAGTTCTTC
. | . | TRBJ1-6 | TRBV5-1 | CASSFKDSPLHF | TGCGCCAGCAGCTTTAAAGATTCACCCCTCCACTTT
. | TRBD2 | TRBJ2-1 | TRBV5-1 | CASRPQTSGSSYNEQFF | TGCGCCAGCAGACCACAGACTAGCGGTAGCTCCTACAATGAGCAGTTCTTC
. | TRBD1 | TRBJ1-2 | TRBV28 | CASSLQRSGGYGYTF | TGTGCCAGCAGTTTGCAACGCTCAGGGGGCTATGGCTACACCTTC
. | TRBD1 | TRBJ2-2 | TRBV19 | CASSTAPGQGYTGELFF | TGTGCCAGTAGTACGGCCCCGGGACAGGGGTACACCGGGGAGCTGTTTTTT
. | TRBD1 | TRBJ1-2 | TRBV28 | CASSLIDRGYYGYTF | TGTGCCAGCAGTTTAATTGACAGGGGGTACTATGGCTACACCTTC
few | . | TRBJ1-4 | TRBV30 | CAWSVPQEKLFF | TGTGCCTGGAGTGTTCCGCAAGAAAAACTGTTTTTT
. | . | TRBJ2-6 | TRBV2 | CASSLDTSGANVLTF | TGTGCCAGCAGTTTGGACACCTCTGGGGCCAACGTCCTGACTTTC
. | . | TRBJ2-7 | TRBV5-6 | CASSRPDFYEQYF | TGTGCCAGCAGCCGACCCGACTTCTACGAGCAGTACTTC
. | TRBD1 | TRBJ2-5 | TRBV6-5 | CASSYSGDRLQETQYF | TGTGCCAGCAGTTACTCCGGGGACAGGCTCCAAGAGACCCAGTACTTC
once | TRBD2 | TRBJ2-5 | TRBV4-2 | CASSQGLAGPSAPQETQYF | TGTGCCAGCAGCCAGGGACTAGCGGGACCTTCCGCCCCCCAAGAGACCCAGTACTTC
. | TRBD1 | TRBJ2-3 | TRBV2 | CASGGQGITDTQYF | TGTGCCAGCGGAGGACAGGGGATTACAGATACGCAGTATTTT
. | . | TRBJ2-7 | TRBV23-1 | CASRSGLGEQYF | TGCGCCAGCAGAAGCGGCCTTGGGGAGCAGTACTTC
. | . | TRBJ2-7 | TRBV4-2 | CASSLETGLNYEQYF | TGTGCCAGCAGCTTGGAAACAGGCTTAAACTACGAGCAGTACTTC
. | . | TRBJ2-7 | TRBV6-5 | CASSFSQGPYEQYF | TGTGCCAGCAGTTTTTCCCAGGGGCCCTACGAGCAGTACTTC
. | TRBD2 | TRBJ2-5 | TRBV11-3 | CASSRLAGGETQYF | TGTGCCAGCAGCCGACTAGCGGGGGGAGAGACCCAGTACTTC
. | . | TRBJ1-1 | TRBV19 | CASSFSGRMDTEAFF | TGTGCCAGTAGTTTCTCAGGGAGGATGGACACTGAAGCTTTCTTT
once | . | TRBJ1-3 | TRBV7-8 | CASSLAITVVSGNTIYF | TGTGCCAGCAGCTTAGCGATCACAGTCGTCTCTGGAAACACCATATATTTT